The 2 T cell receptor beta chains presented below share a single source sample, sequenced in a study of blood T cell repertoires in COVID-19. Libraries were prepared by immunoSEQ multiplex PCR; TCRdb keeps only in-frame clonotypes and omits some of them. The sample lists some 100,000 clones; roughly 86% were seen once. The source material was peripheral blood. The receptors come from an older woman with acute or convalescent COVID-19.

V and J are TRBV6-5 and TRBJ2-3, with TRBD2 identical over 7 bases. V lost 4 bases, J lost 4 bases, and 11 bases stayed unmatched. The CDR3 runs to 16 residues. Germline CDR1 is MNHEY and CDR2 is SVGAGI. For the CDR3, the DNA is TGTGCCAGCAGTTCCCCTGGAATCGGGGGGTCAGATACGCAGTATTTT. As protein: CASSSPGIGGSDTQYF.

The CDR3 reads CASTTDSSYGYTF. As DNA, the CDR3 is TGTGCCAGTACAACGGACTCTTCCTATGGCTACACCTTC. The chain combines TRBV19 with TRBJ1-2; D not certain. The V end was cut by 7 bases, the J end by 4 bases, with 13 bases between. The germline V gene has CDR1 LNHDA and CDR2 SQIVND (reference sequence). The CDR3 covers 13 residues.